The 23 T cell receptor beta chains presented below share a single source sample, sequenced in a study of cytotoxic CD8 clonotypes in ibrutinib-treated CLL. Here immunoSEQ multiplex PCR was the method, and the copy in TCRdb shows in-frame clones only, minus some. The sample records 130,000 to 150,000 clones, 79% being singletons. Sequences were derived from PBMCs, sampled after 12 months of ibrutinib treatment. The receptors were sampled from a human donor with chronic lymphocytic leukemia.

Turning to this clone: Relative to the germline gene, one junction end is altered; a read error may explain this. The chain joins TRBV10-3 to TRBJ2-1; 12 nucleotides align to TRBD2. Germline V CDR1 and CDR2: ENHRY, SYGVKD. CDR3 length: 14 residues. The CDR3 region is CAISRTSGKVERFF. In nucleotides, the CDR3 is TGTGCCATCAGTAGGACTAGCGGGAAAGTTGAGCGGTTCTTC.

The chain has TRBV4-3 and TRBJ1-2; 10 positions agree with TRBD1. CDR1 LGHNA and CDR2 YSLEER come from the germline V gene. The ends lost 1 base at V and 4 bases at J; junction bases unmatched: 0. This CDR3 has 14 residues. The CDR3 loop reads CASSQGDRGYGYTF. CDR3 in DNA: TGCGCCAGCAGCCAAGGGGACAGGGGCTATGGCTACACCTTC.

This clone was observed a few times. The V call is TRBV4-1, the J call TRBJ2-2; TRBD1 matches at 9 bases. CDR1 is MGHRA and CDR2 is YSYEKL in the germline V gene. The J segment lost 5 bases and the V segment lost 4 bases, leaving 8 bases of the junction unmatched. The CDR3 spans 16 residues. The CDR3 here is CASSPGTGTRTGELFF. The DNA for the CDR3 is TGCGCCAGCAGCCCCGGGACAGGGACGAGGACCGGGGAGCTGTTTTTT.

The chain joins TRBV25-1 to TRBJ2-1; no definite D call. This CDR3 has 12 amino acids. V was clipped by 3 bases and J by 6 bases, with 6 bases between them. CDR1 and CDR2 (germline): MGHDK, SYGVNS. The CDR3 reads CASSDFGNEQFF. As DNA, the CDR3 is TGTGCCAGCAGTGATTTCGGCAATGAGCAGTTCTTC. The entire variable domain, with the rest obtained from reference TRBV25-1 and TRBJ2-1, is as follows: EADIYQTPRYLVIGTGKKITLECSQTMGHDKMYWYQQDPGMELHLIHYSYGVNSTEKGDLSSESTVSRIRTEHFPLTLESARPSHTSQYLCASSDFGNEQFFGPGTRLTVL.

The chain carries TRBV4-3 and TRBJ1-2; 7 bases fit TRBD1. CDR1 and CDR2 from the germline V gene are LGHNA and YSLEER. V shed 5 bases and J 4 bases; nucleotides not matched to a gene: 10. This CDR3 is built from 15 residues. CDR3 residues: CASSNRQGGSYGYTF. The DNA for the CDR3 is TGCGCCAGCAGCAACCGACAGGGAGGGTCCTATGGCTACACCTTC.

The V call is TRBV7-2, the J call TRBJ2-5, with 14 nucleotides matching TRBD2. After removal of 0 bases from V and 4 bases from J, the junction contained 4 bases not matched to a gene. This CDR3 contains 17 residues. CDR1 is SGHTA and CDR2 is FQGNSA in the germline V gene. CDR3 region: CASSLAGTSGSGETQYF. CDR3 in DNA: TGTGCCAGCAGCTTAGCCGGGACTAGCGGGAGTGGAGAGACCCAGTACTTC.

Here the CDR3 reads CASIPALGAHEQYF. CDR3 DNA sequence: TGTGCCAGCATTCCCGCTTTGGGGGCCCACGAGCAGTACTTC. V usage is TRBV2 and J usage is TRBJ2-7, with D possibly matching TRBD1 (6 bases). V lost 7 bases to trimming and J lost 5 bases, with 18 bases between them. The germline CDR1 and CDR2 sequences are SNHLY and FYNNEI. This CDR3 comprises 14 residues.

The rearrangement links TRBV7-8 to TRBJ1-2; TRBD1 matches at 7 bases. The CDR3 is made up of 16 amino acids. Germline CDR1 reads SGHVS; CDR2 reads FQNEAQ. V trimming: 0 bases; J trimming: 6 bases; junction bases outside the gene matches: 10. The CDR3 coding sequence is TGTGCCAGCAGCTTAGCGCTAAATTACAGGGGTGATGGCTACACCTTC. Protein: CASSLALNYRGDGYTF.

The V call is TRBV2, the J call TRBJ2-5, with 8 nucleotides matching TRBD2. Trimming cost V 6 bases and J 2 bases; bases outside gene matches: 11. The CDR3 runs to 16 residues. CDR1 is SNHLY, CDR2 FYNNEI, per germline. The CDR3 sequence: CASRRALAGSQETQYF. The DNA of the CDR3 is TGTGCCAGCAGGCGAGCGCTAGCGGGCTCACAAGAGACCCAGTACTTC.

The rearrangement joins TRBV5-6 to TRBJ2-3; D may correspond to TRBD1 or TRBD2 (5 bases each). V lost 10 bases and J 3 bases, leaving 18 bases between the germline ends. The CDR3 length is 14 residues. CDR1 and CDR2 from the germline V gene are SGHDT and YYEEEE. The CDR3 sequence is CAGGRRDGTDTQYF. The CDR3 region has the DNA TGTGCCGGTGGGCGCAGGGACGGAACAGATACGCAGTATTTT.

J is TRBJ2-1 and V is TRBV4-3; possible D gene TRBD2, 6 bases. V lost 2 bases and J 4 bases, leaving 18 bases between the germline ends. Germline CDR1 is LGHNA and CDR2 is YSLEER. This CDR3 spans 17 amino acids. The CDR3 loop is CASSQSRTTLRYNEQFF. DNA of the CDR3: TGCGCCAGCAGCCAATCTCGGACTACCTTGAGGTACAATGAGCAGTTCTTC.

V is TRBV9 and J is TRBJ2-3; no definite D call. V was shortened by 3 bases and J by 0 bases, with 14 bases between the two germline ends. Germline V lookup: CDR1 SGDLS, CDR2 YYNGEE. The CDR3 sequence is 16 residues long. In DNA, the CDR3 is TGTGCCAGCAGCGCCCCGTCGGGCGGAAGCACAGATACGCAGTATTTT. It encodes CASSAPSGGSTDTQYF.

Here the CDR3 reads CSTRGTGELFF. Here the CDR3 DNA reads TGCAGCACACGGGGAACCGGGGAGCTGTTTTTT. The J gene is TRBJ2-2, the V gene TRBV20-1; TRBD2 might be the D (5 bases). This CDR3 is 11 amino acids long. From germline, CDR1 is DFQATT and CDR2 SNEGSKA (reference sequence).

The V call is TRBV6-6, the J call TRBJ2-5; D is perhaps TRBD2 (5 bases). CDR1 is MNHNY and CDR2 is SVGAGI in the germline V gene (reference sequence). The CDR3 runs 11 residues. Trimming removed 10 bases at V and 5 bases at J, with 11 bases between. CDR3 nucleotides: TGTGCCACCTATTGGAGGGAGACCCAGTACTTC. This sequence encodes CATYWRETQYF.

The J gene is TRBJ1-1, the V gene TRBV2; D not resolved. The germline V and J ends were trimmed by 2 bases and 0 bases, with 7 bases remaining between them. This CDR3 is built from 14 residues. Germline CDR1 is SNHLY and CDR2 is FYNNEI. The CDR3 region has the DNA TGTGCCAGCAGTGAACGGAGATTGAACACTGAAGCTTTCTTT. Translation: CASSERRLNTEAFF.

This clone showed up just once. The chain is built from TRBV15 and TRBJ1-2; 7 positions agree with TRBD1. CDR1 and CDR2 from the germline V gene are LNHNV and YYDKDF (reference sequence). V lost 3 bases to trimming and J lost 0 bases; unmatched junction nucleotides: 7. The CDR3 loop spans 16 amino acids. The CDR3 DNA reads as TGTGCCACCAGCAGGACAGGGAGGGGACCTAACTATGGCTACACCTTC. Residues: CATSRTGRGPNYGYTF.

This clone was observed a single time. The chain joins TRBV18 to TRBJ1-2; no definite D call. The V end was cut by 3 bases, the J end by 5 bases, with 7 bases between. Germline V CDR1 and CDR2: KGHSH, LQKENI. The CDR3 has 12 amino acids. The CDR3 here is CASSPDAYGYTF. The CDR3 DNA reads TGTGCCAGCTCACCTGATGCGTATGGCTACACCTTC.

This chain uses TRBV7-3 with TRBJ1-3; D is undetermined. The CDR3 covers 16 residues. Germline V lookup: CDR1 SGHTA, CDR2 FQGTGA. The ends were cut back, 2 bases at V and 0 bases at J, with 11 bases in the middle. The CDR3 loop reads CASSLVFQISGNTIYF. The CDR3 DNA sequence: TGTGCCAGCAGCTTAGTTTTTCAGATCTCTGGAAACACCATATATTTT.

CDR3 amino acids: CASSREASDSYEQYF. CDR3 DNA: TGTGCCAGCAGCCGAGAAGCCTCCGACAGCTACGAGCAGTACTTC. The rearrangement links TRBV7-6 to TRBJ2-7, with D tentatively TRBD1 (5 bases). Trimming stripped 5 bases from V and 3 bases from J, with 17 bases between. The CDR3 has 15 amino acids. Germline V gives CDR1 SGHVS, CDR2 FNYEAQ.

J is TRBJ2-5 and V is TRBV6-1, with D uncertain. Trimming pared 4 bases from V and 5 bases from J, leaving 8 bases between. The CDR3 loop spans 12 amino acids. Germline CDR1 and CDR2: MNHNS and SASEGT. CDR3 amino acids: CASSAAGETQYF. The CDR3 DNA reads TGTGCCAGCAGTGCCGCTGGGGAGACCCAGTACTTC.

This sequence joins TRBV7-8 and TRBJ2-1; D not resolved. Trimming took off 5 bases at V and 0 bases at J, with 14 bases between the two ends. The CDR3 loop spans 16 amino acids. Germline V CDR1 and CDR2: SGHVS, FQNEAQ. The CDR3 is CASSASATGSYNEQFF. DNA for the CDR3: TGTGCCAGCAGCGCCTCGGCGACCGGCTCCTACAATGAGCAGTTCTTC.

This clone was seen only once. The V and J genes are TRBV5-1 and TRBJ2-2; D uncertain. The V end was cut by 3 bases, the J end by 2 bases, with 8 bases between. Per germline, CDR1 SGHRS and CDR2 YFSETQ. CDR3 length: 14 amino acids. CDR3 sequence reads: CASSSTTNTGELFF. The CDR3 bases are TGCGCCAGCAGCTCCACCACAAACACCGGGGAGCTGTTTTTT.

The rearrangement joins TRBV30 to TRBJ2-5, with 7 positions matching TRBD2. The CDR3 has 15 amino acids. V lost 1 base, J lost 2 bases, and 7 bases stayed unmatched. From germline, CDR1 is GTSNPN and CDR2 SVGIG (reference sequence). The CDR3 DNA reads TGTGCCTGGAGTGCGGGAGGACTAGGACAAGAGACCCAGTACTTC. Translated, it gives CAWSAGGLGQETQYF.